This T cell receptor beta chain came from a study of neurological immune-mediated disorders. Study observations and caveats: Multiple sclerosis, the disease with the least TCR clonal expansion, fell below healthy controls, whereas HTLV-1-associated myelopathy showed the most. None of the CDR3 amino acid sequences of expanded clones recurred across subjects, suggesting private repertoires in all groups. The study phylogenetically grouped the repertoires of 18 of 34 multiple sclerosis patients into one related-CDR3 cluster, a possible signature.

Germline V gene data show CDR1 as DFQATT and CDR2 as SNEGSKA (reference sequence). The CDR3 runs to 15 residues. V was pared by 1 base and J by 1 base, with 11 bases between. This clonotype was recorded at least ten times. What it binds is unknown. One entry per CDR3 protein, called by TCRdb with MiXCR from the 5' RACE reads. Of about 66,000 distinct CDR3 sequences in the sample, less than 4% were seen once. This sequence originates from a man in his thirties or forties with multiple sclerosis. The sample taken for sequencing was PBMCs. The chain is built from TRBV20-1 and TRBJ1-5, with D possibly TRBD1 on 6 matching bases. For the CDR3, the DNA is TGCAGTGCTAGAGGACTGGGGGGCAGCAATCAGCCCCAGCATTTT. Protein product: CSARGLGGSNQPQHF.